One sample yielded the 16 T cell receptor beta chains listed below, sequenced in a study of T-cell memory formation after mild COVID-19. TCRdb reprocessed the 5' RACE reads with MiXCR, giving one entry per CDR3 protein. Of about 470,000 distinct CDR3 sequences listed, approximately 18% were seen once; the top ten hold approximately 13%. Source material: PBMCs or a T cell subset sorted from them (not recorded which). Receptor source: an adult woman who had mild COVID-19 (a few samples of this study predate the infection). Cell type and time point are not known.

The CDR3 nucleotides are TGCAGTGCACTGCAGGAGCGGGAGGGCCCCTACGAGCAGTACTTC. Residues: CSALQEREGPYEQYF. The chain combines TRBV20-1 with TRBJ2-7; TRBD2 matches at 10 bases. Germline lookup yields CDR1 DFQATT and CDR2 SNEGSKA (reference sequence). The CDR3 consists of 15 residues. V lost 6 bases, J lost 2 bases, and 10 bases stayed unmatched.

This clonotype was picked up a small number of times. The chain couples TRBV7-2 to TRBJ1-1, with D perhaps TRBD1 (6 bases). CDR1 is SGHTA and CDR2 is FQGNSA in the germline V gene. V dropped 1 base and J dropped 7 bases, with 13 bases sitting between them. CDR3 length: 14 amino acids. As DNA, the CDR3 is TGTGCCAGCAGCTTAGTATCAGGGGACTATGAAGCTTTCTTT. It specifies CASSLVSGDYEAFF.

In its sample, this clonotype was seen a few times. The chain has TRBV5-6 and TRBJ2-2; D is uncertain. The germline V and J ends were trimmed by 3 bases and 6 bases, with 18 bases remaining between them. Germline values: CDR1 SGHDT, CDR2 YYEEEE. The CDR3 spans 16 residues. The DNA for the CDR3 is TGTGCCAGCAGCTCGGCAAGACTCGGAGACGCCGGGGAGCTGTTTTTT. Encoded protein: CASSSARLGDAGELFF. Full variable domain (remainder filled in from reference TRBV5-6 and TRBJ2-2): DAGVTQSPTHLIKTRGQQVTLRCSPKSGHDTVSWYQQALGQGPQFIFQYYEEEERQRGNFPDRFSGHQFPNYSSELNVNALLLGDSALYLCASSSARLGDAGELFFGEGSRLTVL.

This clonotype has only a few counts. This chain uses TRBV27 with TRBJ2-7; D not certain. The length of the CDR3 is 15 residues. V was cut by 3 bases and J by 4 bases, with 16 bases left in between. CDR1 is MNHEY, CDR2 SMNVEV, per germline (reference sequence). The CDR3 DNA reads TGTGCCAGCAGTTTGGGCTACACGGACCAATACGAGCAGTACTTC. Translation gives CASSLGYTDQYEQYF.

This clonotype appeared a few times. This chain links TRBV7-6 with TRBJ2-5; 10 positions agree with TRBD1. Trimming at V came to 7 bases and at J to 4 bases, leaving 9 bases not matched to a gene. This CDR3 is built from 15 residues. Germline CDR1 SGHVS, CDR2 FNYEAQ. The CDR3 region is CASIPDRGSRETQYF. The CDR3, as DNA: TGTGCCAGCATCCCGGACAGGGGGTCGCGAGAGACCCAGTACTTC.

The chain uses TRBV24-1 and TRBJ2-1; 11 nucleotides line up with TRBD1. Losses at the gene ends were 6 bases for V and 4 bases for J; bases not matched to a gene: 4. The CDR3 spans 15 residues. Per the germline V gene, CDR1 is KGHDR and CDR2 is SFDVKD. The CDR3 sequence is CATSPGTGGYNEQFF. DNA for the CDR3: TGTGCCACCAGTCCCGGGACAGGGGGTTACAATGAGCAGTTCTTC.

This clonotype turned up a few times. The chain links TRBV7-2 to TRBJ2-7, with 9 bases that match TRBD2. This CDR3 is built from 15 residues. The V gene end was trimmed by 5 bases and the J gene end by 4 bases; junction bases not matched to a gene: 9. Looked up from germline, CDR1 is SGHTA and CDR2 is FQGNSA. The DNA of the CDR3 is TGTGCCAGCAGCAAGAAGCGGGGGGTAGAGTACGAGCAGTACTTC. Translating gives CASSKKRGVEYEQYF.

This clonotype was observed a handful of times. The CDR3 DNA is TGTGCCAGCTCACCACGCACAAGGCAAGAGACCCAGTACTTC. This encodes CASSPRTRQETQYF. This chain links TRBV18 with TRBJ2-5; D remains unclear. V gave up 1 base and J gave up 2 bases, with 8 bases separating them. CDR1 is KGHSH, CDR2 LQKENI, per germline. The CDR3 loop spans 14 amino acids.

The chain combines TRBV12-3 or TRBV12-4 with TRBJ1-4; D might be TRBD1 (5 bases). V was clipped by 6 bases and J by 5 bases, with 13 bases between them. The length of the CDR3 is 14 residues. The CDR3 reads CASRLPGKNEKLFF. CDR3 nucleotide sequence: TGTGCCAGCAGGCTGCCAGGGAAGAATGAAAAACTGTTTTTT.

There are a few counts of this clonotype. The gene calls are TRBV19 and TRBJ1-2; 8 bases align to TRBD1. This CDR3 is built from 14 residues. Losses at the gene ends were 7 bases for V and 8 bases for J; bases not matched to a gene: 12. The germline CDR1 and CDR2 sequences are LNHDA and SQIVND (reference sequence). As DNA, the CDR3 is TGTGCCAGTACTCAGGGGGCGGGCCTGTTAGGCTACACCTTC. It translates to CASTQGAGLLGYTF.

The V call is TRBV11-3, the J call TRBJ2-2; no definite D call. The CDR3 totals 13 residues. CDR1 and CDR2 from the germline V gene are SGHNT and YENEEA. The V end was cut by 2 bases, the J end by 8 bases, with 9 bases between. The CDR3 nucleotides read TGTGCCAGCAGCTTACGCCAACGAGGGGAGCTGTTTTTT. Protein sequence: CASSLRQRGELFF.

This clonotype was seen a handful of times. This sequence joins TRBV27 and TRBJ1-6, with 9 bases identical to TRBD1. The CDR3 has 17 amino acids. V was clipped by 4 bases and J by 5 bases; unmatched bases: 9. Germline CDR1 MNHEY, CDR2 SMNVEV (reference sequence). The CDR3 region is CASSYRQGTGNNSPLHF. DNA of the CDR3: TGTGCCAGCAGTTACCGACAGGGGACAGGGAATAATTCACCCCTCCACTTT.

The chain couples TRBV30 to TRBJ1-2; 8 nucleotides agree with TRBD1. Germline V lookup: CDR1 GTSNPN, CDR2 SVGIG (reference sequence). Unmatched junction bases numbered 6, after V lost 2 bases and J lost 10 bases. The CDR3 loop spans 12 amino acids. The CDR3 reads CAWSLGQGDYTF. The CDR3 bases are TGTGCCTGGAGTCTTGGACAGGGCGACTACACCTTC.

The V call is TRBV9, the J call TRBJ1-4; D is uncertain. Trimming cost V 3 bases and J 6 bases, with 18 bases left between them. This CDR3 comprises 16 residues. Per germline, CDR1 SGDLS and CDR2 YYNGEE. The CDR3: CASSAAEREWDEKLFF. The CDR3 DNA reads as TGTGCCAGCAGCGCCGCCGAGAGGGAGTGGGATGAAAAACTGTTTTTT.

This clonotype was observed a few times. The chain joins TRBV5-6 to TRBJ1-5, with a weak D call TRBD1 (5 bases). Per the germline V gene, CDR1 is SGHDT and CDR2 is YYEEEE. The length of the CDR3 is 16 residues. Trimming stripped 0 bases from V and 3 bases from J, with 13 bases between. Written as DNA, the CDR3 is TGTGCCAGCAGCTTGGGGGCCGGGACGTCCAATCAGCCCCAGCATTTT. This gives the protein CASSLGAGTSNQPQHF. The variable domain in full, with the rest retrieved from reference TRBV5-6 and TRBJ1-5, is DAGVTQSPTHLIKTRGQQVTLRCSPKSGHDTVSWYQQALGQGPQFIFQYYEEEERQRGNFPDRFSGHQFPNYSSELNVNALLLGDSALYLCASSLGAGTSNQPQHFGDGTRLSIL.

The V call is TRBV7-9, the J call TRBJ2-7; no definite D call. The CDR3 sequence is 15 residues long. CDR1 is SEHNR, CDR2 FQNEAQ, per germline (reference sequence). V lost 1 base and J lost 0, with 10 bases in between. CDR3 sequence: CASSLGFRSSYEQYF. CDR3 bases: TGTGCCAGCAGCTTAGGGTTTAGGAGCTCCTACGAGCAGTACTTC. The whole variable domain, remainder taken from reference TRBV7-9 and TRBJ2-7, is DTGVSQNPRHKITKRGQNVTFRCDPISEHNRLYWYRQTLGQGPEFLTYFQNEAQLEKSRLLSDRFSAERPKGSFSTLEIQRTEQGDSAMYLCASSLGFRSSYEQYFGPGTRLTVT.